This T cell receptor (beta chain) appears in the sequencing data of a study of multiple sclerosis patients with progressive multifocal leukoencephalopathy. CDR1 and CDR2 (germline): SEHNR, FQNEAQ (reference sequence). The CDR3 spans 13 residues. The J segment lost 6 bases and the V segment lost 11 bases, leaving 11 bases of the junction unmatched. Note on this clone: Antigen: not known.

Specified time point: before natalizumab initiation. The T0 samples predate the first natalizumab infusion. The table came from immunoSEQ multiplex PCR; TCRdb's copy has only in-frame clones and leaves some out. The sample has under 35,000 clones, 80% to 95% seen once. Findings and limits, study-wide: Preferential TRBV-TRBJ pairings or common gene usage were not detected at PML. PML-onset expanded TRB clones were detectable before and during natalizumab therapy.

The TCR was taken from a young man with multiple sclerosis. The sequencing input was PBMCs. The rearrangement uses TRBV7-9 and TRBJ2-7, with 9 nucleotides matching TRBD1. Written as DNA, the CDR3 is TGTGCCTCGGCCGGGACAGGGTCCCTCGAGCAGTACTTC. Translated: CASAGTGSLEQYF.